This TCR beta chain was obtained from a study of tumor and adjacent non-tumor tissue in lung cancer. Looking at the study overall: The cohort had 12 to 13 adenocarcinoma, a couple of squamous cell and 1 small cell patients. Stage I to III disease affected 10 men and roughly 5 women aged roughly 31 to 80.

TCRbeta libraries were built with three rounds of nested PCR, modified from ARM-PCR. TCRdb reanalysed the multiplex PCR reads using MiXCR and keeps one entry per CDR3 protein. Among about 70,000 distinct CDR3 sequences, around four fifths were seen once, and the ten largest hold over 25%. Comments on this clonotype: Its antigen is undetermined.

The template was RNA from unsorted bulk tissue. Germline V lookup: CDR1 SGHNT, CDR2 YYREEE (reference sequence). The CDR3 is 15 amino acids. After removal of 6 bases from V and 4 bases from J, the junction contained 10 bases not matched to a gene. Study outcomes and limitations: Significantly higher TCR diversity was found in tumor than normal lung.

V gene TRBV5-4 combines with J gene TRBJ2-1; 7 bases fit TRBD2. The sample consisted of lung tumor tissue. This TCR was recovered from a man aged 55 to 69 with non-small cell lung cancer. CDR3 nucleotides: TGTGCCAGCACCCGACTAGCTGGAGGATACAATGAGCAGTTCTTC. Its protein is CASTRLAGGYNEQFF. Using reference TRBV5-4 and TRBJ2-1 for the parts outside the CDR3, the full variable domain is ETGVTQSPTHLIKTRGQQVTLRCSSQSGHNTVSWYQQALGQGPQFIFQYYREEENGRGNFPPRFSGLQFPNYSSELNVNALELDDSALYLCASTRLAGGYNEQFFGPGTRLTVL.